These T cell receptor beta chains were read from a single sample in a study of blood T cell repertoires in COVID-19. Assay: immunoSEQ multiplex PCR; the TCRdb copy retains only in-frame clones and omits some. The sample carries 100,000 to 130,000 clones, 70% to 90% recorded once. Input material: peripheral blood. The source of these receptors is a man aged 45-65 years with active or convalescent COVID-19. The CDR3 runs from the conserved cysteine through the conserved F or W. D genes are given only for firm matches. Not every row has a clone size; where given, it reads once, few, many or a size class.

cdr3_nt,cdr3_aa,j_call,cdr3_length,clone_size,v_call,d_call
TGTGCCAGCAGTTATGGGCCGGGAGGGAGCTACGAGCAGTACTTC,CASSYGPGGSYEQYF,TRBJ2-7,15,.,TRBV6-5,TRBD2
TGTGCCAGCTCTACCAGCGGGGAGACCCAGTACTTC,CASSTSGETQYF,TRBJ2-5,12,once,TRBV18,.
TGTGCCTGGAGTCGGGACAGGGGCTCTGGCTACACCTTC,CAWSRDRGSGYTF,TRBJ1-2,13,.,TRBV30,TRBD1
TGTGCCAGCAGCGTTCCGGGTGGCAGGGGTGTCACCGGGGAGCTGTTTTTT,CASSVPGGRGVTGELFF,TRBJ2-2,17,.,TRBV9,.
TGTGCCAGCAGCTCGCAGACAGGGTCCTACGAGCAGTACTTC,CASSSQTGSYEQYF,TRBJ2-7,14,.,TRBV7-9,TRBD1
TGTGCCAGCTCACTGGACAGGGACGAGACCCAGTACTTC,CASSLDRDETQYF,TRBJ2-5,13,.,TRBV18,TRBD1
TGTGCCAGCCGCAAGTTGGCGGGAGCCATCTACGAGCAGTACTTC,CASRKLAGAIYEQYF,TRBJ2-7,15,.,TRBV5-6,TRBD2
TGTGCCAGTACTCACGCCCAGGGGCCTGAAAAACTGTTTTTT,CASTHAQGPEKLFF,TRBJ1-4,14,.,TRBV19,.
TGTGCCAGCAGCTCGGGGGACAGGGTTAGCTATGGCTACACCTTC,CASSSGDRVSYGYTF,TRBJ1-2,15,once,TRBV5-4,TRBD1
TGTGCCAGCAGTTCCCGGACAGGGGTTCAGCCCCAGCATTTT,CASSSRTGVQPQHF,TRBJ1-5,14,few,TRBV28,TRBD1
TGTGCCAGCAGTGTGAGCGCAACTAATGAAAAACTGTTTTTT,CASSVSATNEKLFF,TRBJ1-4,14,.,TRBV27,.
TGTGCCAGCAGCGTAGGGACTAGCGGAAGCTTATCTTCCTACGAGCAGTACTTC,CASSVGTSGSLSSYEQYF,TRBJ2-7,18,.,TRBV9,TRBD2
TGTGCCAGCAGTTACTCGACTAGCGGCTTATCAAATGAGCAGTTCTTC,CASSYSTSGLSNEQFF,TRBJ2-1,16,.,TRBV6-5,TRBD2
TGTGCCAGCAGCTCTGAGGGCGGCGGAGGGCAGTTCTTC,CASSSEGGGGQFF,TRBJ2-1,13,.,TRBV6-6,.
TGTGCCAGCAGCTTAGTCCAGACTGAAGCTTTCTTT,CASSLVQTEAFF,TRBJ1-1,12,.,TRBV7-2,.
TGTGCCAGTAGTAACCTACACTATTCCTACGAGCAGTACTTC,CASSNLHYSYEQYF,TRBJ2-7,14,.,TRBV19,.
TGTGCCAGCAGTTACAGGGGTGGTGAAGCTTTCTTT,CASSYRGGEAFF,TRBJ1-1,12,.,TRBV6-5,.
TGTGCCTGGAGGGGCGCAAGGTCACCCCTCCACTTT,CAWRGARSPLHF,TRBJ1-6,12,.,TRBV30,.
TGCGCCACCAGATATTCGGACATTTCCACTGAAGCTTTCTTT,CATRYSDISTEAFF,TRBJ1-1,14,.,TRBV4-1,.
TGTGCCAGCAGTCACGGACAGGGCAGAATAACTAATGAAAAACTGTTTTTT,CASSHGQGRITNEKLFF,TRBJ1-4,17,.,TRBV6-6,TRBD1
TGTGCCAGCAGCTCTCCGGGACAGCCGTACCAAGAGACCCAGTACTTC,CASSSPGQPYQETQYF,TRBJ2-5,16,.,TRBV5-4,TRBD1
TGTGCCAGTAGTATGGGGGACAGTAACACTGAAGCTTTCTTT,CASSMGDSNTEAFF,TRBJ1-1,14,.,TRBV19,TRBD1
TGTGCCAGCAGCCAAGAATCCCCGGGTAGCACAGATACGCAGTATTTT,CASSQESPGSTDTQYF,TRBJ2-3,16,.,TRBV3-1/TRBV3-2,.
TGTGCCATCAGCCAACTAGCGGTTAACACCGGGGAGCTGTTTTTT,CAISQLAVNTGELFF,TRBJ2-2,15,.,TRBV10-3,TRBD2
TGTGCCAGCAGGCGTGACACCGGGGAGCTGTTTTTT,CASRRDTGELFF,TRBJ2-2,12,.,TRBV12-3/TRBV12-4,.
TGTGCCACCAGCAGGACAGGGAGAACCTACGAGCAGTACTTC,CATSRTGRTYEQYF,TRBJ2-7,14,once,TRBV15,TRBD1
TGTGCCAGCAGTTCCGCGGGACTAGCGGGAGATGGGCAGTTCTTC,CASSSAGLAGDGQFF,TRBJ2-1,15,.,TRBV28,TRBD2
TGTGCCAGCTCACCAGACCTAGCTGTCCATGAGCAGTTCTTC,CASSPDLAVHEQFF,TRBJ2-1,14,.,TRBV18,.
TGTGCCAGCAGCCCCGGGACAGGTCCCTACGAGCAGTACTTC,CASSPGTGPYEQYF,TRBJ2-7,14,once,TRBV27,TRBD1
TGTGCCAGCAGTTCCAGTCGGGTTTCGGGCAATCAGCCCCAGCATTTT,CASSSSRVSGNQPQHF,TRBJ1-5,16,.,TRBV28,.
TGTGCCAGCAGTTTATGGGGGGACAGGGGGGATGAAAAACTGTTTTTT,CASSLWGDRGDEKLFF,TRBJ1-4,16,.,TRBV28,TRBD1
TGTGCCACCGATGACAGAAATCAGCCCCAGCATTTT,CATDDRNQPQHF,TRBJ1-5,12,.,TRBV19,.
TGCGCCAGCAGTGAGTTTGCAGAACGAACCTACGAGCAGTACTTC,CASSEFAERTYEQYF,TRBJ2-7,15,once,TRBV10-2,.
TGTGCCAGCAGCTCCCTAGACAGGGGCTACGAGCAGTACTTC,CASSSLDRGYEQYF,TRBJ2-7,14,once,TRBV7-2,TRBD1
TGTGCCAGCAGCTGGGGGGGATCCTACGAGCAGTACTTC,CASSWGGSYEQYF,TRBJ2-7,13,.,TRBV13,TRBD2
TGTGCCAGCAGCGTAGGGGCAGAGGGCGGAGACACCGGGGAGCTGTTTTTT,CASSVGAEGGDTGELFF,TRBJ2-2,17,.,TRBV9,.
TGTGCCAGCAGCCAAGAAACCGGGACTTTAGAGACCCAGTACTTC,CASSQETGTLETQYF,TRBJ2-5,15,.,TRBV14,.
TGTGCCAGCAGCTTAGATGAGGGTGGAAACACCATATATTTT,CASSLDEGGNTIYF,TRBJ1-3,14,.,TRBV7-9,.
TGTGCCAGCAGGGCAAGGGGACAGGGGTGGGTCGAGCAGCCCCAGCATTTT,CASRARGQGWVEQPQHF,TRBJ1-5,17,few,TRBV27,TRBD1
TGCGCCAGCAGCCTGATGACACTGAACACTGAAGCTTTCTTT,CASSLMTLNTEAFF,TRBJ1-1,14,.,TRBV5-1,.
TGTGCCAGCACCATCCTTGGACAGGGCGGTCAAGAGACCCAGTACTTC,CASTILGQGGQETQYF,TRBJ2-5,16,.,TRBV7-6,TRBD1
TGTGCCAGCAGCCAGTCGACAGGGGCAGGTCTTTATCCCCAGCATTTT,CASSQSTGAGLYPQHF,TRBJ1-5,16,.,TRBV5-5,TRBD1
TGTGCCAGCAGAGAGGACAGGAGCACAGATACGCAGTATTTT,CASREDRSTDTQYF,TRBJ2-3,14,.,TRBV6-5,TRBD1
TGTGCCAGTAGTGGGCAGAGCAATCAGCCCCAGCATTTT,CASSGQSNQPQHF,TRBJ1-5,13,.,TRBV19,.
TGTGCCAGCAGGGAGGAGGGCGGCTACACCTTC,CASREEGGYTF,TRBJ1-2,11,.,TRBV2,.
TGCGCCAGCAGCTGGGGGACTAGCCGAGAGACCCAGTACTTC,CASSWGTSRETQYF,TRBJ2-5,14,.,TRBV5-1,TRBD2
TGTGCCAGCAGCTTTTGGGGGCAACCCCTGGACGAGCAGTACTTC,CASSFWGQPLDEQYF,TRBJ2-7,15,.,TRBV11-2,.
TGTGCCAGCAGTGTGGTTCAGGGGGCGTCTGGAAACACCATATATTTT,CASSVVQGASGNTIYF,TRBJ1-3,16,.,TRBV6-1,TRBD1
TGTGCCTGGAACACAGGGGGCAGGGAGACCCAGTACTTC,CAWNTGGRETQYF,TRBJ2-5,13,.,TRBV30,TRBD1
TGTGCCAGCAGTTTGGGGACAGGGCTTCAGCCCCAGCATTTT,CASSLGTGLQPQHF,TRBJ1-5,14,.,TRBV27,TRBD1
TGCGCCAGCAGCCAAGATTTCGGACTAGCGGGAACAAACGAGCAGTACTTC,CASSQDFGLAGTNEQYF,TRBJ2-7,17,.,TRBV4-1,TRBD2
TGCGCCAGCAGCCAACAAAGGGATGGCGGGAGGGCCAACGCCTACGAGCAGTACTTC,CASSQQRDGGRANAYEQYF,TRBJ2-7,19,few,TRBV4-3,TRBD2
TGTGCCAGCAGTCTACACATGAACACCGGGGAGCTGTTTTTT,CASSLHMNTGELFF,TRBJ2-2,14,once,TRBV6-6,.
TGTGCCAGCAGCCGCTATAGCAATCAGCCCCAGCATTTT,CASSRYSNQPQHF,TRBJ1-5,13,.,TRBV27,.
TGTGCCAGCAGCACGGGACTAGCGGGCCGAATAAGCTCCTACAATGAGCAGTTCTTC,CASSTGLAGRISSYNEQFF,TRBJ2-1,19,.,TRBV7-8,TRBD2
TGTGCCAGCAGTTTGGGACAGGGGTACGAGCAGTACTTC,CASSLGQGYEQYF,TRBJ2-7,13,.,TRBV12-3/TRBV12-4,TRBD1
TGTGCCATCAGTGAGTCCCCAGGGGGAGTAGCCAAAAACATTCAGTACTTC,CAISESPGGVAKNIQYF,TRBJ2-4,17,.,TRBV10-3,TRBD1